This T cell receptor (beta chain) was recovered during a study of T-cell memory formation after mild COVID-19. Looking at the study overall: The TCR clusters were mostly specific to one donor.

General study points: CD8+ contracting clones occupied EMRA, while CD4+ ones occupied mainly CM and EM. Contracting clones from day 15 to 85 had balanced CD4/CD8; later expanders favoured CD4+. Prior to infection, memory already included some responding clones, suggesting cross-reactive memory joined.

A single record per CDR3 protein comes from TCRdb applying MiXCR to the 5' RACE reads. The sample includes about 58,000 distinct CDR3 sequences, 25% to 35% of them seen just once. Remarks on this clonotype: Antigen unknown.

The CDR3 is 15 amino acids. CDR1 SEHNR and CDR2 FQNEAQ come from the germline V gene (reference sequence). The junction had 8 bases not matched to a gene; V was cut back by 6 bases and J by 5 bases. This clonotype originated in a man younger than 35 who had mild COVID-19 (a few samples of this study predate the infection). Cell type and time point are not known. The chain combines TRBV7-9 with TRBJ2-3; TRBD2 agrees at 10 bases. The source material was PBMCs or a T cell subset sorted from them (not recorded which). The DNA for the CDR3 is TGTGCCAGCAGACAAGCGGGGGGGCCCGGAGATACGCAGTATTTT. It translates to CASRQAGGPGDTQYF.